The 21 T cell receptor beta chains presented below share a single source sample, sequenced in a study of vaccination and CD4 T cells after COVID-19. The antigens of these receptors remain unknown. With the Oncomine TCR Beta short-read assay, DNA from cultured CD4+ T cells was sequenced. From cultured CD4+ T cells, genomic DNA was extracted. TCRdb independently ran MiXCR on the PCR reads; one entry per CDR3 protein. The sample holds over 8,500 distinct CDR3 sequences, 25% to 35% seen once. Treatment of the sample: roughly 10-day PBMC culture with coronavirus spike peptide pools or control peptides (ViraFEST assay). Harvesting of the unexposed donor's CD4+ T cells predated the COVID-19 pandemic (2011-2018). The source material was CD4+ T cells from blood, cultured in vitro. The receptors originated from a human donor in good health.

This clonotype is medium-sized (0.01 to 0.1%). The chain links TRBV7-9 to TRBJ1-2; weak D call: TRBD1 (5 bases). Between the trimmed V and J ends, which lost 5 bases and 8 bases, there was a span of 21 bases. CDR1 and CDR2 (germline): SEHNR, FQNEAQ (reference sequence). The CDR3 length is 15 residues. As DNA, the CDR3 is TGTGCCAGCAGCCCATCTGCGCGGGGACCTAGGGGCTACACCTTC. Translating it yields CASSPSARGPRGYTF.

This clonotype was picked up a small number of times. The chain carries TRBV20-1 and TRBJ2-3; 11 nucleotides match TRBD2. The CDR3 loop spans 14 amino acids. V gave up 5 bases and J gave up 0 bases; unmatched junction bases: 1. Germline V gene sequence: CDR1 DFQATT, CDR2 SNEGSKA (reference sequence). The CDR3 DNA reads TGCAGTGCTCGACTAGCGGGAAGCACAGATACGCAGTATTTT. This codes for CSARLAGSTDTQYF.

This clonotype has a handful of counts. The chain is built from TRBV20-1 and TRBJ2-3; a weak D match, TRBD2 (6 bases). V lost 1 base to trimming and J lost 0 bases, with 11 bases between them. CDR3 length: 15 amino acids. Germline assignment: CDR1 DFQATT and CDR2 SNEGSKA (reference sequence). CDR3 region: CSARGGTESTDTQYF. The CDR3 DNA reads TGCAGTGCTAGAGGCGGGACTGAAAGCACAGATACGCAGTATTTT.

The V and J genes are TRBV6-2 or TRBV6-3 and TRBJ1-5; D perhaps matches TRBD1 (5 bases). This CDR3 spans 16 amino acids. Trimming removed 0 bases at V and 8 bases at J, with 17 bases between. Per the germline V gene, CDR1 is MNHEY and CDR2 is SVGEGT. In DNA form, the CDR3 reads TGTGCCAGCAGTTACTCGACCGGGGCGAACCGGGAGCCCCAGCATTTT. Amino acid sequence: CASSYSTGANREPQHF.

The chain joins TRBV6-1 to TRBJ1-1; D is possibly TRBD1 (5 bases). V lost 5 bases, J lost 1 base, and 14 bases lay in between. Per the germline V gene, CDR1 is MNHNS and CDR2 is SASEGT. This CDR3 is built from 15 residues. Here the CDR3 DNA reads TGTGCCAGCAGTCCGTCAAAGACAGCGAACACTGAAGCTTTCTTT. It encodes CASSPSKTANTEAFF.

Only a few counts were recorded for this clonotype. V and J are TRBV6-1 and TRBJ1-1; possible D gene TRBD1, 5 bases. Germline V gene sequence: CDR1 MNHNS, CDR2 SASEGT. Trimming pared 3 bases from V and 5 bases from J, leaving 10 bases between. This CDR3 is 13 amino acids long. CDR3 protein: CASSEIGGTEAFF. CDR3 nucleotide sequence: TGTGCCAGCAGTGAGATTGGGGGGACTGAAGCTTTCTTT.

The sample holds a few counts of this clonotype. The chain links TRBV20-1 to TRBJ2-2; D possibly corresponds to TRBD1 (7 bases). Germline-derived CDR1 and CDR2 are DFQATT and SNEGSKA (reference sequence). The CDR3 has 13 residues. V gave up 2 bases and J gave up 5 bases, with 9 bases separating them. The CDR3 sequence: CSARSGGTGELFF. The CDR3 nucleotides are TGCAGTGCTAGATCAGGGGGGACCGGGGAGCTGTTTTTT.

The J gene is TRBJ1-6, the V gene TRBV12-3 or TRBV12-4; no definite D call. This CDR3 has 16 amino acids. The V end was cut by 3 bases, the J end by 7 bases, with 16 bases between. The CDR3 nucleotides are TGTGCCAGCAGTTTTGGGCAGCCCCTCGGGAATTCACCCCTCCACTTT. Protein sequence: CASSFGQPLGNSPLHF.

This clonotype was observed a handful of times. CDR3: CATSDPAGVRPADTQYF. The CDR3 nucleotides are TGTGCCACCAGTGATCCTGCAGGGGTTCGCCCGGCAGATACGCAGTATTTT. The chain recombines TRBV24-1 with TRBJ2-3, with D tentatively TRBD1 (6 bases). Trimming took off 3 bases at V and 4 bases at J, with 19 bases between the two ends. Germline CDR1 KGHDR, CDR2 SFDVKD. CDR3 length: 17 residues.

The rearrangement links TRBV6-1 to TRBJ1-4; unclear D gene. Germline CDR1 reads MNHNS; CDR2 reads SASEGT. With 6 bases removed from V and 4 bases from J, the gap between germline ends came to 15 bases. The CDR3 consists of 15 residues. The CDR3 nucleotides read TGTGCCAGCAGGAAAACGAGGGTTGATAATGAAAAACTGTTTTTT. Residues: CASRKTRVDNEKLFF.

This chain uses TRBV9 with TRBJ2-1, with 7 bases matching TRBD2. V dropped 3 bases and J dropped 9; count of bases not matched to a gene: 12. Germline V lookup: CDR1 SGDLS, CDR2 YYNGEE. This CDR3 has 15 residues. The CDR3 spells CASSGSGIGSGEQFF. The CDR3 coding sequence is TGTGCCAGCAGCGGGAGCGGGATCGGCTCTGGTGAGCAGTTCTTC.

The CDR3 here is CASSAVGGEGTDTQYF. DNA for the CDR3: TGTGCCAGCAGTGCCGTGGGCGGGGAAGGCACAGATACGCAGTATTTT. The chain joins TRBV6-4 to TRBJ2-3; TRBD2 is a possible D gene (6 bases). Germline V gene data show CDR1 as MRHNA and CDR2 as SNTAGT. This CDR3 comprises 16 residues. Trimming removed 4 bases from V and 1 base from J, with 15 bases in between.

This clonotype was recorded a few times. This chain connects TRBV15 to TRBJ2-3; D remains ambiguous. Trimming took off 0 bases at V and 1 base at J, with 11 bases between the two ends. From germline, CDR1 is LNHNV and CDR2 YYDKDF (reference sequence). This CDR3 is built from 16 residues. In nucleotides, the CDR3 is TGTGCCACCAGCAGAGATCGGTCAGTTGGCACAGATACGCAGTATTTT. It codes for CATSRDRSVGTDTQYF.

This clonotype was found a few times. The chain has TRBV24-1 and TRBJ2-2; D not resolved. Between the trimmed V and J ends, which lost 3 bases and 0 bases, there was a span of 7 bases. Germline values: CDR1 KGHDR, CDR2 SFDVKD. This CDR3 is 15 amino acids long. CDR3 sequence reads: CATSDPRANTGELFF. The CDR3 DNA reads TGTGCCACCAGTGATCCGCGTGCGAACACCGGGGAGCTGTTTTTT.

The table lists this clonotype with a few counts. V is TRBV19 and J is TRBJ2-1; 8 bases align to TRBD2. The CDR3 has 15 amino acids. Germline-derived CDR1 and CDR2 are LNHDA and SQIVND (reference sequence). V lost 3 bases and J lost 4; bases outside the gene matches: 5. The CDR3 here is CASSISAGGYNEQFF. DNA of the CDR3: TGTGCCAGTAGTATCTCGGCGGGAGGTTACAATGAGCAGTTCTTC.

This clonotype came up a few times. The gene calls are TRBV28 and TRBJ1-5; TRBD1 agrees at 9 bases. Germline CDR1 is MDHEN and CDR2 is SYDVKM. V shed 7 bases, J shed 0 bases, and the junction held 7 bases outside the gene matches. The length of the CDR3 is 16 residues. CDR3 protein: CASTLRTGVSNQPQHF. In DNA, the CDR3 is TGTGCCAGCACCTTAAGGACAGGGGTTAGCAATCAGCCCCAGCATTTT.

The V and J genes are TRBV30 and TRBJ1-2; 10 nucleotides line up with TRBD1. CDR1 and CDR2 (germline): GTSNPN, SVGIG (reference sequence). J was trimmed by 8 bases and V by 8 bases; bases with no gene match: 11. This CDR3 is built from 13 residues. The CDR3 bases are TGTGCCGGGGAGGGGGACAGGGGAGGAGGCTACACCTTC. Its translation is CAGEGDRGGGYTF.

The genes are TRBV30 and TRBJ1-6; D might be TRBD1 (6 bases). Germline CDR1 and CDR2: GTSNPN and SVGIG (reference sequence). Trimming pared 0 bases from V and 8 bases from J, leaving 14 bases between. This CDR3 contains 15 residues. The CDR3 bases are TGTGCCTGGAGTGTAAATGAACAGGGACATTCACCCCTCCACTTT. The encoded protein is CAWSVNEQGHSPLHF.

There are a few counts of this clonotype. V gene TRBV12-3 or TRBV12-4 combines with J gene TRBJ2-5; D call uncertain. Between the trimmed V and J ends, which lost 6 bases and 5 bases, there was a span of 10 bases. The CDR3 totals 12 residues. The CDR3: CASRLGSETQYF. CDR3 DNA sequence: TGTGCCAGCAGGTTGGGTTCCGAGACCCAGTACTTC.

The CDR3 DNA reads as TGTGCCAGTAGTATCTCGGGACACCCAACAGATACGCAGTATTTT. Protein sequence: CASSISGHPTDTQYF. This chain connects TRBV19 to TRBJ2-3, with D possibly TRBD1 on 6 matching bases. The CDR3 has 15 amino acids. Trimming cost V 3 bases and J 3 bases, with 13 bases left between them. Germline loops: CDR1 LNHDA, CDR2 SQIVND (reference sequence). Together with reference TRBV19 and TRBJ2-3, the CDR3 gives the full variable domain: DGGITQSPKYLFRKEGQNVTLSCEQNLNHDAMYWYRQDPGQGLRLIYYSQIVNDFQKGDIAEGYSVSREKKESFPLTVTSAQKNPTAFYLCASSISGHPTDTQYFGPGTRLTVL.

A few counts support this clonotype. This rearrangement joins TRBV20-1 to TRBJ2-3; D ambiguous. Trimming took off 1 base at V and 0 bases at J, with 14 bases between the two ends. CDR1 is DFQATT and CDR2 is SNEGSKA in the germline V gene (reference sequence). The CDR3 runs to 16 residues. DNA of the CDR3: TGCAGTGCTAGAGCAAGAACGGGCCGAAGCACAGATACGCAGTATTTT. It translates to CSARARTGRSTDTQYF.